Listed here is a single T cell receptor (beta chain). This entry comes from a study of OX40 agonist ivuxolimab in advanced cancers. V trimming: 6 bases; J trimming: 2 bases; junction bases outside the gene matches: 9. The CDR3 loop spans 15 amino acids. Germline CDR1 and CDR2: MNHNY and SVGAGI (reference sequence). TCRdb keeps only in-frame clones here, not all; method: immunoSEQ multiplex PCR. The data hold 100,000 or so clones, with 80% to 90% observed a single time. This specimen consisted of CD4+ or CD8+ T cells sorted from blood, obtained in a trial of the OX40 agonist ivuxolimab. The rearrangement uses TRBV6-6 and TRBJ2-5; 7 bases are a match to TRBD1. The TCR originated in an adult with an advanced solid tumor such as melanoma, head and neck, liver or kidney cancer. The CDR3, as DNA: TGTGCCAGCAGATACCTTGGACAGGTACAAGAGACCCAGTACTTC. Translating gives CASRYLGQVQETQYF.